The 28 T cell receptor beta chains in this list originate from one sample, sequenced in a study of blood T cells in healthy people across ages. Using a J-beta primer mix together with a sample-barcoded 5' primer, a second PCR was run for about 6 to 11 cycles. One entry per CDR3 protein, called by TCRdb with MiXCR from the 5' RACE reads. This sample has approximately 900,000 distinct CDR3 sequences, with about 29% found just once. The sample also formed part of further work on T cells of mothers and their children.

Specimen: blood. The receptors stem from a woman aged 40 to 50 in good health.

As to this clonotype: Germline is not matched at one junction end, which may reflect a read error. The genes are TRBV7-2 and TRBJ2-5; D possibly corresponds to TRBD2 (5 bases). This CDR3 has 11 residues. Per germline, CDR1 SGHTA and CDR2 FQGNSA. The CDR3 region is CASSLGETRYF. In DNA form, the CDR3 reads TGTGCCAGCAGCCTTGGGGAGACCCGGTACTTC.

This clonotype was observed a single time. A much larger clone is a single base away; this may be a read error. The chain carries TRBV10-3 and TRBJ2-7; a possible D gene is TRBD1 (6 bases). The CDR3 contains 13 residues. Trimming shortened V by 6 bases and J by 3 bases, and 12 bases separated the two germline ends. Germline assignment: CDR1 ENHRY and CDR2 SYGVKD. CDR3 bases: TGTGCCATCAGGGAGCAGGGGCACTACGAGCAGTACTTC. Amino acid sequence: CAIREQGHYEQYF.

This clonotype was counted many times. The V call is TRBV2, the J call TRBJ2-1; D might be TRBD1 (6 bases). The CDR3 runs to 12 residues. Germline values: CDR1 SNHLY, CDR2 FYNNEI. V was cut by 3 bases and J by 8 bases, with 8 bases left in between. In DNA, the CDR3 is TGTGCCAGCAGTGACGCAGGGGATGAGCAGTTCTTC. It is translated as CASSDAGDEQFF.

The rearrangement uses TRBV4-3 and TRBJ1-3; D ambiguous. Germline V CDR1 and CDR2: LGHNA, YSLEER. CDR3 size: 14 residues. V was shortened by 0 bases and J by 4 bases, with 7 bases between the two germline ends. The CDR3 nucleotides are TGCGCCAGCAGCCAAGATAGGGCCGGAAACACCATATATTTT. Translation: CASSQDRAGNTIYF.

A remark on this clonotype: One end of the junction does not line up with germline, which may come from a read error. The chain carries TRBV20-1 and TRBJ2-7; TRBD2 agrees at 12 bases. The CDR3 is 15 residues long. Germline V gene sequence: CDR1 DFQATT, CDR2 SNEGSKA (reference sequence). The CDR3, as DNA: TGCAGTGTTAGATTGGCTAGCGGGGGGGATTACGAGCAGTACTTC. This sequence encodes CSVRLASGGDYEQYF.

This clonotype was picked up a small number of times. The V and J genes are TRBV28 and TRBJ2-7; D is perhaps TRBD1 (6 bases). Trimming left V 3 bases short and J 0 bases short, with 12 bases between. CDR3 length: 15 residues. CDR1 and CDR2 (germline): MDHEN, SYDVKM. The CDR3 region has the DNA TGTGCCAGCAGTTTCGGCAGGGGCCTCTCCTACGAGCAGTACTTC. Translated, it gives CASSFGRGLSYEQYF.

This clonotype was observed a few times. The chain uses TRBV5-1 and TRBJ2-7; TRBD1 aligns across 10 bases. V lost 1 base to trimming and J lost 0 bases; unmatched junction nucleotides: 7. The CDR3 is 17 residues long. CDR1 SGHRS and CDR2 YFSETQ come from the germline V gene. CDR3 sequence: CASSLSLGQGSSYEQYF. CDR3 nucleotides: TGCGCCAGCAGCTTGTCCCTGGGACAGGGGAGCTCCTACGAGCAGTACTTC.

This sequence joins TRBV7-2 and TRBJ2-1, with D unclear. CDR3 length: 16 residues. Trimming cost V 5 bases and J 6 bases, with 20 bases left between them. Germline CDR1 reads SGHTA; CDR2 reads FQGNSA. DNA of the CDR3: TGTGCCAGCAGCCAGAACCCTGCGGTAAAAGTCAATGAGCAGTTCTTC. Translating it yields CASSQNPAVKVNEQFF.

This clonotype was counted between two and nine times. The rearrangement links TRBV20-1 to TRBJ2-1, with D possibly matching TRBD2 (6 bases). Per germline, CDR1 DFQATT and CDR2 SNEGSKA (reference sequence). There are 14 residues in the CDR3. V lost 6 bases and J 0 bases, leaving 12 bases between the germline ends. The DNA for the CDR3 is TGCAGTGCCTACGGGGGACCCTCCTACAATGAGCAGTTCTTC. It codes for CSAYGGPSYNEQFF.

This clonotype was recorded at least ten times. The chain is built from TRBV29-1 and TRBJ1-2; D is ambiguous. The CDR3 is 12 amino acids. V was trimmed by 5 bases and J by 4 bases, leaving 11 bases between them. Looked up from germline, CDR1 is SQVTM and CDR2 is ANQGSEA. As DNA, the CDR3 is TGCAGCGTTTCCGACGGGTTCTATGGCTACACCTTC. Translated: CSVSDGFYGYTF.

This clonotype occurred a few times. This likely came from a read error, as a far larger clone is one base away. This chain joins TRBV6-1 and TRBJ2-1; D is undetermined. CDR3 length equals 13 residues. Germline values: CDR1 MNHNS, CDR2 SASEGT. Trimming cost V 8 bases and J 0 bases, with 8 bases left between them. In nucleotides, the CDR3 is TGTGCCAGCTGCCCCAGCTCCTACAATGAGCAGTTCTTC. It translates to CASCPSSYNEQFF.

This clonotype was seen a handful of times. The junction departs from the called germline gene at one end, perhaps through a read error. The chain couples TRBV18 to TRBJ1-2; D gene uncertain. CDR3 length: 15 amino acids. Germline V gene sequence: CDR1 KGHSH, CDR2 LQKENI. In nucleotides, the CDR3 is TGTGCCGGCTCCGACGGAAACTTACTGGGGTATGGCTACACCTTC. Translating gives CAGSDGNLLGYGYTF.

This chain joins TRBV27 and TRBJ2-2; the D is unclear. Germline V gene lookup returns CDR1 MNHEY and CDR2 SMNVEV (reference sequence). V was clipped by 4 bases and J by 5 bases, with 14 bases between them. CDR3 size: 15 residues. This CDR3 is CASSSGSLGTGELFF. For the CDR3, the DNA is TGTGCCAGCAGTTCCGGGTCCTTGGGAACCGGGGAGCTGTTTTTT.

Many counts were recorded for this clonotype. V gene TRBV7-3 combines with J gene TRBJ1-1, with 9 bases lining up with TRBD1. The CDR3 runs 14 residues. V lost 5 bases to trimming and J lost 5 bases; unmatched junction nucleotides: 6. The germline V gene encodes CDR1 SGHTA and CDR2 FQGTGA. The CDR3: CASSPGQGRTEAFF. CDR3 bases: TGTGCCAGCAGCCCCGGACAGGGGCGGACTGAAGCTTTCTTT.

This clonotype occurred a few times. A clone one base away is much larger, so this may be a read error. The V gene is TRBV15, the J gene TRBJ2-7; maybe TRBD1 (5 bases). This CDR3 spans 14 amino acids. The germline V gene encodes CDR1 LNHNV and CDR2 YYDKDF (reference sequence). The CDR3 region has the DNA TGTGCCACCAGCAGGAAGGGGCCCTTAAACATTCAGTGCTTC. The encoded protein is CATSRKGPLNIQCF.

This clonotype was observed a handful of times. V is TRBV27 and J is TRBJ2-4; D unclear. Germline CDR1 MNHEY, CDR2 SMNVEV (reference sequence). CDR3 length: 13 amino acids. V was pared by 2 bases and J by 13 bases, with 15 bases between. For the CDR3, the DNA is TGTGCCAGCAGTTTAAGGGAATGGAATGAGCAGTACTTC. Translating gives CASSLREWNEQYF.

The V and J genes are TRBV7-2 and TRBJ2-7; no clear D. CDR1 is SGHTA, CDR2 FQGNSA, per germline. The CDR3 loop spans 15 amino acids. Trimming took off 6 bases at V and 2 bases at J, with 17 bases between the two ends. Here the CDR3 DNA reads TGTGCCAGCAGTCTAGTGCCGACTCGCACCTACGAGCAGTACTTC. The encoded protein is CASSLVPTRTYEQYF.

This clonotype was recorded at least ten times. The CDR3 reads CASSFLQPYEQYF. CDR3 coding DNA: TGTGCCAGCAGTTTCCTACAGCCCTACGAGCAGTACTTC. The chain employs TRBV28 and TRBJ2-7, with no clear D. Germline V gives CDR1 MDHEN, CDR2 SYDVKM. V dropped 3 bases and J dropped 2 bases, with 8 bases sitting between them. The CDR3 is 13 residues long.

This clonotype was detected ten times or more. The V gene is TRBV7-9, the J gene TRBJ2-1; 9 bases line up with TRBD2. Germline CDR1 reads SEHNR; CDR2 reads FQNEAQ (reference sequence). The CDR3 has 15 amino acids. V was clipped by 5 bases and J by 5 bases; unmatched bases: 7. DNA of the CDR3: TGTGCCAGCAGCCCAAGACTAGCGGAAAACAATGAGCAGTTCTTC. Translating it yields CASSPRLAENNEQFF.

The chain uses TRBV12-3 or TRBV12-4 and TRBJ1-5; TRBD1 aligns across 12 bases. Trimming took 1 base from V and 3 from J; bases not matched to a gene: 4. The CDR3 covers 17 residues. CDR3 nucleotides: TGTGCCAGCAGTTTAGGGGGACAGGGGGCCCACAATCAGCCCCAGCATTTT. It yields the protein CASSLGGQGAHNQPQHF.

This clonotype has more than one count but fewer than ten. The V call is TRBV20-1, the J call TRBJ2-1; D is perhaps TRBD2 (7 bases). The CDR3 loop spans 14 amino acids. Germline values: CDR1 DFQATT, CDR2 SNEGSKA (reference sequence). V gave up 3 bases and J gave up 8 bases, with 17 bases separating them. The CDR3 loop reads CSARVGGATDEQFF. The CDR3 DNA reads TGCAGTGCTAGGGTGGGGGGGGCTACGGATGAGCAGTTCTTC.

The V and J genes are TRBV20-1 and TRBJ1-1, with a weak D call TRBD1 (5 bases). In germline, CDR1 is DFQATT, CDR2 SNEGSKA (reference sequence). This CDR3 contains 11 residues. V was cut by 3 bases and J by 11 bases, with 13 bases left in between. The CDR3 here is CSARDGGIAFF. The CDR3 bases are TGCAGTGCTAGGGATGGGGGGATCGCTTTCTTT.

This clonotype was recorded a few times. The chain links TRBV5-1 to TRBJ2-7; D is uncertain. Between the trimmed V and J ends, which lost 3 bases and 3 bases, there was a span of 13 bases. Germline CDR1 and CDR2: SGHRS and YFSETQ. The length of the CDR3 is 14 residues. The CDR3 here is CASSSDRPNYEQYF. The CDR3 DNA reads TGCGCCAGCAGCTCGGACCGGCCTAACTACGAGCAGTACTTC.

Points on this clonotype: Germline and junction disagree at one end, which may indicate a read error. This chain's CDR3 is CASSWGGENIQDF. The CDR3 DNA is TGTGCCAGCAGTTGGGGGGGCGAAAACATTCAGGACTTC. The chain recombines TRBV12-3 or TRBV12-4 with TRBJ2-4; D perhaps matches TRBD2 (7 bases). The CDR3 extends over 13 amino acids.

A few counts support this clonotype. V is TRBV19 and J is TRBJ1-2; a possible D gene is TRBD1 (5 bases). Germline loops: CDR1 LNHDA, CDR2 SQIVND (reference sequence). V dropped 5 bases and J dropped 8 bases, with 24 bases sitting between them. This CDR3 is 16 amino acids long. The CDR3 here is CASSPWQGRGFSGYTF. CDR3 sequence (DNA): TGTGCCAGTAGTCCCTGGCAGGGACGGGGTTTCTCCGGCTACACCTTC.

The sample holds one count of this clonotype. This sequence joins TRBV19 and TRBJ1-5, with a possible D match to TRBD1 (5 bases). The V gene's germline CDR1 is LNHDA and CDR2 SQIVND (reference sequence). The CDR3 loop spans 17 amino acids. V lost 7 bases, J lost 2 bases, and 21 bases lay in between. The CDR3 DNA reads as TGTGCCAGTACCCAGGGAAAGGGGCGAGGAGGCAATCAGCCCCAGCATTTT. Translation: CASTQGKGRGGNQPQHF.

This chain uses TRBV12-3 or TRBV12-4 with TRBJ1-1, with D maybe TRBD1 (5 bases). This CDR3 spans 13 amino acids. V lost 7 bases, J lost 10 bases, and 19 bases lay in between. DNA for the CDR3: TGTGCCAGCAAACTGACAGAAGGACAAGGAGCTTTCTTT. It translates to CASKLTEGQGAFF.

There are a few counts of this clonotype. The CDR3 DNA follows: TGTGCCAGCAGCTTCTTAACTAGCGGGGGGTGGTACAATGAGCAGTTCTTC. It is translated as CASSFLTSGGWYNEQFF. The V gene is TRBV11-1, the J gene TRBJ2-1, with 12 bases matching TRBD2. Trimming took 3 bases from V and 4 from J; bases not matched to a gene: 7. This CDR3 has 17 residues. Germline lookup yields CDR1 SGHAT and CDR2 FQDESV (reference sequence).